This paragraph reports one TCR beta chain. Its antigen remains unknown. This record belongs to a study of T-cell memory formation after mild COVID-19. The study, taken as a whole, reports: Prior to infection, memory already included some responding clones, suggesting cross-reactive memory joined.

TCRdb passed the 5' RACE reads through MiXCR, listing each CDR3 protein once. The profile shows approximately 440,000 distinct CDR3 sequences, 20% of them singletons. V lost 4 bases and J 7 bases, leaving 7 bases between the germline ends. Per germline, CDR1 KGHSY and CDR2 FQNENV. CDR3 length: 11 amino acids. V is TRBV16 and J is TRBJ1-1, with no clear D. Sequenced input: PBMCs or a T cell subset sorted from them (not recorded which). The clonotype originates from an adult woman who had mild COVID-19 (a few samples of this study predate the infection). Cell type and time point are not known. The CDR3 reads CASSRPGEAFF. The CDR3, as DNA: TGTGCCAGCAGCCGACCAGGTGAAGCTTTCTTT. Variable domain in full (rest from reference TRBV16 and TRBJ1-1): GEEVAQTPKHLVRGEGQKAKLYCAPIKGHSYVFWYQQVLKNEFKFLISFQNENVFDETGMPKERFSAKCLPNSPCSLEIQATKLEDSAVYFCASSRPGEAFFGQGTRLTVV.